The subject of this entry is one T cell receptor beta chain. V was pared by 0 bases and J by 2 bases, with 11 bases between. Germline V gene data show CDR1 as SGHVS and CDR2 as FQNEAQ. This CDR3 has 16 residues. The data were obtained in a study of shared clonotypes between healthy human individuals. Measured with immunoSEQ multiplex PCR; TCRdb has only the in-frame clones, and not every one. The table shows about 2 million clones, with approximately 94% occurring only once. Naive CD8 cells lacked CD45RO and underwent positive selection for CCR7, leaving out terminally differentiated effector memory CD45RA+ cells.

This TCR came from a man aged 18 to 29 in good health. What was sequenced was naive CD8+ T cells sorted from blood. The chain joins TRBV7-8 to TRBJ2-1, with D perhaps TRBD1 or TRBD2 (5 bases each). This CDR3 is CASSLASWGPYNEQFF. The CDR3 region has the DNA TGTGCCAGCAGCTTAGCTAGCTGGGGACCCTACAATGAGCAGTTCTTC.